A single sample is the source of the 18 T cell receptor beta chains below, sequenced in a study of early T cells in non-severe SARS-CoV-2 infection. TCRdb reprocessed the 5' RACE reads with MiXCR, giving one entry per CDR3 protein. The data show tens of thousands of distinct CDR3 sequences, roughly 4.1% seen once. Specimen: whole blood. The receptors stem from an adult who was a healthcare worker with PCR-confirmed SARS-CoV-2 infection or an uninfected control (not recorded which).

Worth noting for this clonotype: A much larger clone differs from this one at a single base, so this may be a read error. The chain recombines TRBV28 with TRBJ2-7; no clear D. Trimming stripped 0 bases from V and 3 bases from J, with 0 bases between. Germline CDR1 reads MDHEN; CDR2 reads SYDVKM. The CDR3 runs 11 residues. CDR3 coding DNA: TGTGCCAGCAGTTTATGCTACGAGCAGTACTTC. Protein: CASSLCYEQYF.

This clonotype was picked up many times. The rearrangement uses TRBV10-1 and TRBJ2-1; the D gene is possibly TRBD2 (5 bases). The V and J ends lost 0 bases and 0 bases respectively, with 6 bases between them. This CDR3 has 15 residues. Germline values: CDR1 WNHNN, CDR2 SYGVQD (reference sequence). The CDR3 reads CASSESEDSYNEQFF. The CDR3 DNA follows: TGCGCCAGCAGTGAGTCGGAGGACTCCTACAATGAGCAGTTCTTC.

This clonotype was seen repeatedly, ten times or more. The genes are TRBV12-3 or TRBV12-4 and TRBJ2-4; possibly TRBD1 or TRBD2 for D (5 bases each). The CDR3 consists of 17 residues. V lost 0 bases and J lost 0, with 12 bases in between. CDR3 sequence (DNA): TGTGCCAGCAGTTTAGCTCGGGACGGATTAGCCAAAAACATTCAGTACTTC. Encoded protein: CASSLARDGLAKNIQYF.

This clonotype has a handful of counts. The chain combines TRBV12-3 or TRBV12-4 with TRBJ1-1, with a tentative D call TRBD1 (5 bases). Trimming left V 1 base short and J 3 bases short, with 9 bases between. The CDR3 is 14 amino acids. The CDR3 sequence is CASSLEGGDTEAFF. CDR3 DNA: TGTGCCAGCAGTTTAGAGGGAGGGGACACTGAAGCTTTCTTT.

This clonotype occurred many times. The rearrangement joins TRBV6-1 to TRBJ2-3; D is perhaps TRBD2 (5 bases). Germline assignment: CDR1 MNHNS and CDR2 SASEGT. CDR3 length: 17 residues. V was shortened by 1 base and J by 1 base, with 15 bases between the two germline ends. Here the CDR3 DNA reads TGTGCCAGCAGTGAAGGGATGAGGGCGGGTGGCACAGATACGCAGTATTTT. Protein: CASSEGMRAGGTDTQYF.

A word on this clonotype: Since a much larger clone is just one base distant, this may be a read error. This chain joins TRBV11-2 and TRBJ1-1; 7 bases agree with TRBD1. The V and J ends lost 5 bases and 7 bases, in that order; junction bases with no gene match: 10. The CDR3 totals 14 residues. Germline-derived CDR1 and CDR2 are SGHAT and FQNNGV. DNA of the CDR3: TGTGCCAGCAGCCGATTCGACAGGGTCGATGAAGCTTTCTTT. Protein product: CASSRFDRVDEAFF.

The chain uses TRBV12-3 or TRBV12-4 and TRBJ2-6; D is unresolved. The CDR3 has 12 amino acids. The germline V and J ends were trimmed by 6 bases and 1 base, with 1 base remaining between them. This CDR3 is CASRSGANVLTF. The CDR3 bases are TGTGCCAGCAGGTCTGGGGCCAACGTCCTGACTTTC.

This clonotype was picked up many times. The chain joins TRBV6-6 to TRBJ2-1, with TRBD1 identical over 7 bases. Germline V gene lookup returns CDR1 MNHNY and CDR2 SVGAGI (reference sequence). Trimming removed 6 bases from V and 9 bases from J; junction bases left unmatched: 8. CDR3 length: 13 residues. The CDR3 loop reads CASSPTGLGEQFF. DNA of the CDR3: TGTGCCAGCAGCCCGACAGGGCTGGGTGAGCAGTTCTTC.

This chain links TRBV28 with TRBJ2-2; D is perhaps TRBD2 (6 bases). Germline V lookup: CDR1 MDHEN, CDR2 SYDVKM. V lost 2 bases and J 5 bases, leaving 6 bases between the germline ends. The CDR3 consists of 13 residues. CDR3: CASSLGGTGELFF. The CDR3 DNA reads TGTGCCAGCAGTTTAGGAGGGACCGGGGAGCTGTTTTTT.

This clonotype has ten or more counts. The CDR3 nucleotides are TGTGCCAGCAGCCAAGCCCTCGGGGGGACCTACGAGCAGTACTTC. This codes for CASSQALGGTYEQYF. The rearrangement joins TRBV3-1 to TRBJ2-7, with 7 bases lining up with TRBD2. This CDR3 contains 15 residues. Germline V gene data show CDR1 as LGHDT and CDR2 as YNNKEL (reference sequence). Trimming cost V 1 base and J 2 bases; bases outside gene matches: 5.

This clonotype was seen at least ten times. The chain uses TRBV28 and TRBJ2-7; D is possibly TRBD1 (6 bases). The CDR3 sequence is 13 residues long. Germline CDR1 MDHEN, CDR2 SYDVKM. The V and J ends lost 5 bases and 3 bases respectively, with 11 bases between them. The CDR3 DNA is TGTGCCAGCAGTCAAGCAGGGGTCTACGAGCAGTACTTC. This translates into CASSQAGVYEQYF.

This clonotype was counted at least ten times. This sequence joins TRBV7-2 and TRBJ2-7; D is unresolved. The V gene lost 5 bases and the J gene lost 4 bases, with 9 bases spanning the gap. The germline gives CDR1 SGHTA, CDR2 FQGNSA. The CDR3 totals 12 residues. The CDR3 region has the DNA TGTGCCAGCAGCCTAAAGACGTACGAGCAGTACTTC. This codes for CASSLKTYEQYF.

This clonotype came up many times. The chain is built from TRBV27 and TRBJ1-2; TRBD1 aligns across 10 bases. The length of the CDR3 is 14 residues. V lost 3 bases and J lost 8; bases outside the gene matches: 6. Germline V lookup: CDR1 MNHEY, CDR2 SMNVEV (reference sequence). The DNA of the CDR3 is TGTGCCAGCAGTTTCGGGGACAGGGGAGGGGGCTACACCTTC. Amino acids: CASSFGDRGGGYTF.

The sample holds many counts of this clonotype. V usage is TRBV4-3 and J usage is TRBJ2-6; D tentatively reads TRBD1 or TRBD2 (5 bases each). This CDR3 has 19 residues. CDR1 is LGHNA, CDR2 YSLEER, per germline. V gave up 0 bases and J gave up 0 bases, with 15 bases separating them. The CDR3 here is CASSQDKGTADSGANVLTF. The CDR3 region has the DNA TGCGCCAGCAGCCAAGATAAGGGGACGGCTGACTCTGGGGCCAACGTCCTGACTTTC.

Ten or more counts support this clonotype. V gene TRBV11-2 combines with J gene TRBJ2-7; tentative D call: TRBD2 (5 bases). The CDR3 covers 12 residues. The V and J ends lost 5 bases and 4 bases respectively, with 9 bases between them. Per germline, CDR1 SGHAT and CDR2 FQNNGV. CDR3 sequence (DNA): TGTGCCAGCAGCCAACTAGGATACGAGCAGTACTTC. Translation gives CASSQLGYEQYF.

This clonotype was seen repeatedly, ten times or more. The V gene is TRBV9, the J gene TRBJ2-1, with 12 positions matching TRBD2. The junction had 9 bases not matched to a gene; V was cut back by 3 bases and J by 5 bases. The CDR3 contains 17 residues. Germline V CDR1 and CDR2: SGDLS, YYNGEE. DNA of the CDR3: TGTGCCAGCAGCGCTCGGGCTAGCGGGGGGGCGGACAATGAGCAGTTCTTC. Translation gives CASSARASGGADNEQFF. The full variable domain, with the rest looked up from reference TRBV9 and TRBJ2-1, is DSGVTQTPKHLITATGQRVTLRCSPRSGDLSVYWYQQSLDQGLQFLIQYYNGEERAKGNILERFSAQQFPDLHSELNLSSLELGDSALYFCASSARASGGADNEQFFGPGTRLTVL.

This clonotype was observed many times. The chain uses TRBV2 and TRBJ2-7, with TRBD2 identical over 8 bases. Germline assignment: CDR1 SNHLY and CDR2 FYNNEI. This CDR3 contains 14 residues. J gave up 5 bases and V 7 bases, and 10 bases lay outside the gene matches. The CDR3 loop is CASIRGLVSDEQYF. CDR3 nucleotides: TGTGCCAGCATCCGGGGACTAGTGTCGGACGAGCAGTACTTC.

This clonotype was counted ten times or more. The rearrangement uses TRBV9 and TRBJ1-2; unclear D gene. Germline CDR1 and CDR2: SGDLS and YYNGEE. V lost 3 bases and J 3 bases, leaving 6 bases between the germline ends. CDR3 length: 12 amino acids. CDR3 DNA: TGTGCCAGCAGCGCAGGATACTATGGCTACACCTTC. Its protein is CASSAGYYGYTF.